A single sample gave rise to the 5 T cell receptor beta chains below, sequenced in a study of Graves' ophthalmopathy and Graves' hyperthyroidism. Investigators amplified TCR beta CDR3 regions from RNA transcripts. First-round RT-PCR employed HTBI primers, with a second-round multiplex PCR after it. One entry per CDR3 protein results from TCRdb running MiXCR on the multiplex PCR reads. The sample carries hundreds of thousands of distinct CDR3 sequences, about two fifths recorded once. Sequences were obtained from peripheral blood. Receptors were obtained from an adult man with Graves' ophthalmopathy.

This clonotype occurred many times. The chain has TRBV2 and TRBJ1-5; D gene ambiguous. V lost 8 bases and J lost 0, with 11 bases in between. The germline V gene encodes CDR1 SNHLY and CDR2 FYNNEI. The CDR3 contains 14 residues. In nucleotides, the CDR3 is TGTGCCAGCCGTTTTCGGGGTAGCAATCAGCCCCAGCATTTT. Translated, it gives CASRFRGSNQPQHF.

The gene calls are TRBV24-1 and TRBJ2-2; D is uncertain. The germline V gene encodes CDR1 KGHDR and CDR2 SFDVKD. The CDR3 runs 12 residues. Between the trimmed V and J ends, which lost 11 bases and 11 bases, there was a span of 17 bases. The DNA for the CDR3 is TGTGCCATCATGGCCCTTGGGCGCGAGCTGTTTTTT. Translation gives CAIMALGRELFF.

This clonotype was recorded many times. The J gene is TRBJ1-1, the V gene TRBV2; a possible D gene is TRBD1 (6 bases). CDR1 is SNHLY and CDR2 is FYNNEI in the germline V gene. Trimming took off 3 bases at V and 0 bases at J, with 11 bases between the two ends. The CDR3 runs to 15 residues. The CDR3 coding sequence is TGTGCCAGCAGTGATTGGGGGCGCGTGAACACTGAAGCTTTCTTT. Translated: CASSDWGRVNTEAFF.

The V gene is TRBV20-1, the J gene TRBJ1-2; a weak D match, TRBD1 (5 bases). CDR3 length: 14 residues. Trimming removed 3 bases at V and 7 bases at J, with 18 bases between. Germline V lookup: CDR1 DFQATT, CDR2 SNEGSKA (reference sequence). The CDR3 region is CSASLAGPLCGYTF. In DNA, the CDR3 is TGCAGTGCTAGCTTGGCGGGACCGCTTTGTGGCTACACCTTC.

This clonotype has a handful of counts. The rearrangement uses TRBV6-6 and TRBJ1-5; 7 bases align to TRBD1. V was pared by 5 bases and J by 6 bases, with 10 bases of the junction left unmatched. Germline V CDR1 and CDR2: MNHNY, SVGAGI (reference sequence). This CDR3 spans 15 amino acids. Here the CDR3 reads CASSPGTASFQPQHF. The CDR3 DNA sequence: TGTGCCAGCAGTCCAGGGACAGCGAGTTTTCAGCCCCAGCATTTT.